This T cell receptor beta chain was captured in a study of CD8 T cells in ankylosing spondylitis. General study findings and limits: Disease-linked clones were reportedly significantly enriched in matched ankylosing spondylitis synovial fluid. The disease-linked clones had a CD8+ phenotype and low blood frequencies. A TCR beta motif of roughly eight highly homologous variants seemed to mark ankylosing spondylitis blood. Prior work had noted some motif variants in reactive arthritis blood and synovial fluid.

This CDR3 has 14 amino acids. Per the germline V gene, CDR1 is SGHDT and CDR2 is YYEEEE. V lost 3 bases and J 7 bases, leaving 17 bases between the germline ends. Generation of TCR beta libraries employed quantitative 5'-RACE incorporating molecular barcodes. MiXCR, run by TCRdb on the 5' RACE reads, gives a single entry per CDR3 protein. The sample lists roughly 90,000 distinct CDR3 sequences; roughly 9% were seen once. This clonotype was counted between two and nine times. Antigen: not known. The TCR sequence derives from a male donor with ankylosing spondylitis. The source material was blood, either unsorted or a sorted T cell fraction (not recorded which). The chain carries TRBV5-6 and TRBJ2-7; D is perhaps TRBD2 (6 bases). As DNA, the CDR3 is TGTGCCAGCAGCTGGGGACTCTCCCTAATAGAGCAGTACGTC. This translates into CASSWGLSLIEQYV.